The present entry profiles one T cell receptor (beta chain) with its context. In the original analysis: Cell counts per sample came from amplifying reference gene primers. The assay was immunoSEQ multiplex PCR, and TCRdb's table has in-frame clones only and misses some. The DNA was the basis for D and trimming; V, J and clone size are from that table. The sample includes about 97,000 clones, approximately 87% of them seen just once. This sample is part of a study of blood T cell repertoires in COVID-19. The wider study: Samples taken during acute and convalescent COVID-19 were collected in the United States, Italy and Spain. In each case, the material was cDNA or gDNA derived from T cells, B-cell-depleted T cells, or PBMCs.

Sample: peripheral blood. The source of this sequence is a human donor in a cohort sampled during active COVID-19.

The CDR3 DNA reads TGTGCCAGCAGTTTATCGGGGGGCCCCTACGAGCAGTACTTC. Its translation: CASSLSGGPYEQYF. The chain employs TRBV28 and TRBJ2-7; D possibly corresponds to TRBD2 (7 bases). The V end was cut by 1 base, the J end by 2 bases, with 9 bases between. The CDR3 runs 14 residues. CDR1 and CDR2 (germline): MDHEN, SYDVKM.